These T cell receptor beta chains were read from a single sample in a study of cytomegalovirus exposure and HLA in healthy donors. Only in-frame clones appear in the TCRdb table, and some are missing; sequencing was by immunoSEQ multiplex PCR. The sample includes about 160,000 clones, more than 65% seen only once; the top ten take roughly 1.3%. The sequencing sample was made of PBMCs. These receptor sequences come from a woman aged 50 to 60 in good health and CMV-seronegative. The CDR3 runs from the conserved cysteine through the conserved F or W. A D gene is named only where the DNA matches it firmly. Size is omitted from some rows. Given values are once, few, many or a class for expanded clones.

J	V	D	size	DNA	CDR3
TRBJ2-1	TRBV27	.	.	TGTGCCAGCAGTTTAACCGGGAGCTACAATGAGCAGTTCTTC	CASSLTGSYNEQFF
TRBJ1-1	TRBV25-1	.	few	TGTGCCAGCAGTGTAGGGGGGAACACTGAAGCTTTCTTT	CASSVGGNTEAFF
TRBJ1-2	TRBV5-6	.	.	TGTGCCAGCAGCTTGGGGGGGCAAGGGGGTTATGGCTACACCTTC	CASSLGGQGGYGYTF
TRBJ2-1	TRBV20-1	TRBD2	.	TGCAGTGAGCGGGGGGACAATGAGCAGTTCTTC	CSERGDNEQFF
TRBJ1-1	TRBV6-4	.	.	TGTGCCATCCTTAACAGGAACACTGAAGCTTTCTTT	CAILNRNTEAFF
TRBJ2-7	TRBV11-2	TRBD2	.	TGTGCCAGCAGCCCACCGCGTGGCCTAGCGGGAGCTTACGAGCAGTACTTC	CASSPPRGLAGAYEQYF
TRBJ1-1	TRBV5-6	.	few	TGTGCCAGCAGCTTTGCAGCGAGAACTGAAGCTTTCTTT	CASSFAARTEAFF
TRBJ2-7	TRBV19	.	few	TGTGCCAGTAAAGGGGATTCCTACGAGCAGTACTTC	CASKGDSYEQYF
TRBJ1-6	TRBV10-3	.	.	TGTGCCATCAGTGAAGAGGGCAGTAATTCACCCCTCCACTTT	CAISEEGSNSPLHF
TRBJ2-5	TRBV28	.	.	TGTGCCAGCAGTCCTATGAGGGCTGAGACCCAGTACTTC	CASSPMRAETQYF
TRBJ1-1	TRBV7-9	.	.	TGTGCCAGCAGCCTCCTGAGTAACACTGAAGCTTTCTTT	CASSLLSNTEAFF
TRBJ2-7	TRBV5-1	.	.	TGCGCCAGCAGCTTGGCGAGCATCTACGAGCAGTACTTC	CASSLASIYEQYF
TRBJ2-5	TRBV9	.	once	TGTGCCAGCAGCACCCGGGACTTTGGGGGGGAGACCCAGTACTTC	CASSTRDFGGETQYF
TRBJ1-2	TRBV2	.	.	TGTGCCACCAAAACAGGGCTAAACTATGGCCACACCTTC	CATKTGLNYGHTF
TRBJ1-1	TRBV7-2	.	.	TGTGCCAGCAGCTTTTTAGGACGGGGGAACACTGAAGCTTTCTTT	CASSFLGRGNTEAFF
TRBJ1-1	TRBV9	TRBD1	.	TGTGCCAGCAGCGTAACAGGGGCAGTTGAAGCTTTCTTT	CASSVTGAVEAFF
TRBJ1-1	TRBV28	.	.	TGTGCCATTGTCATGAACACTGAAGCTTTCTTT	CAIVMNTEAFF
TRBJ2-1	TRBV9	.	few	TGTGCCAGCAGCGTAGTAGGCGACCCGGGCAATGAGCAGTTCTTC	CASSVVGDPGNEQFF
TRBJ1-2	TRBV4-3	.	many	TGCGCCAGCAGCCAAGATTTCCCGGACATTCCGGCGGGCTACACCTTC	CASSQDFPDIPAGYTF
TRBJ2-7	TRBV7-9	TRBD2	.	TGTGCCAGCAGCTTAGCGTCAGGGAGGGCCGAGCAGTACTTC	CASSLASGRAEQYF
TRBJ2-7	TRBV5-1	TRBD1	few	TGCGCCAGCAGCTTATGGACAGGGAGGACTCAGTACGAGCAGTACTTC	CASSLWTGRTQYEQYF
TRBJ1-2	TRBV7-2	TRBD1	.	TGTGCCAGCAGTTCACAGGGGAAGGACGGCTACACCTTC	CASSSQGKDGYTF
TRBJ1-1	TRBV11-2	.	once	TGTGCCAGCAGCTTAGGACAGACGAACACTGAAGCTTTCTTT	CASSLGQTNTEAFF